The 6 T cell receptor beta chains listed next were all sequenced from one sample in a study of T cell responses to AZD1222 COVID-19 vaccine (dated by TCRdb to the early 2020s). Library method: the immunoSEQ multiplex PCR assay. TCRdb obtained this table from immuneACCESS and retained in-frame rearrangements with V and J assigned. These tables miss some clones; where compared with another copy, unresolved V genes account for less than half of the shortfall, and the remainder is unexplained. This sample comprises around 100,000 clones, 85% to 90% of them detected only once. The ten largest make up more than 15% of the sample. In light of the paper, this sample's time point label describes: baseline before first vaccination. This sample comprised peripheral blood, obtained on day 0 of AZD1222 vaccination. The receptors were sampled from an adult in good health.

V usage is TRBV5-1 and J usage is TRBJ2-1, with 10 bases that match TRBD1. The V segment lost 4 bases and the J segment 6 bases; nucleotides outside the gene matches: 7. The CDR3 extends over 15 amino acids. The germline CDR1 and CDR2 sequences are SGHRS and YFSETQ. Written as DNA, the CDR3 is TGCGCCAGCAGCGACGGACAGGGGGAGTCCAATGAGCAGTTCTTC. Translating gives CASSDGQGESNEQFF.

The chain employs TRBV10-3 and TRBJ2-7, with a possible D match to TRBD2 (6 bases). CDR3 length: 15 residues. Looked up from germline, CDR1 is ENHRY and CDR2 is SYGVKD. V was cut by 2 bases and J by 0 bases, with 11 bases left in between. CDR3 in DNA: TGTGCCATCAGTGAGGTCGGGAGCGACTCCTACGAGCAGTACTTC. The encoded protein is CAISEVGSDSYEQYF.

The V call is TRBV6-6, the J call TRBJ2-7, with 8 bases aligning to TRBD1. Trimming removed 5 bases from V and 2 bases from J; junction bases left unmatched: 5. CDR1 is MNHNY, CDR2 SVGAGI, per germline (reference sequence). This CDR3 has 14 amino acids. The CDR3 DNA follows: TGTGCCAGCAGTCTCGACAGGGGAACCTACGAGCAGTACTTC. Translated, it gives CASSLDRGTYEQYF.

The CDR3 bases are TGTGCCAGCAGCTTGTCAAGCGGGAGAGTCACCGGGGAGCTGTTTTTT. This translates into CASSLSSGRVTGELFF. This rearrangement joins TRBV5-4 to TRBJ2-2; TRBD2 agrees at 8 bases. This CDR3 comprises 16 residues. J lost 4 bases, V lost 1 base, and 6 bases had no gene match. CDR1 and CDR2 (germline): SGHNT, YYREEE (reference sequence).

This clone appeared once. The CDR3 coding sequence is TGTGCCAGCAGCTCCACAGGGGTTGCGTTTGGCTACACCTTC. Protein: CASSSTGVAFGYTF. The chain couples TRBV11-2 to TRBJ1-2; 7 bases are shared with TRBD1. The CDR3 consists of 14 residues. The germline V gene has CDR1 SGHAT and CDR2 FQNNGV. The ends lost 4 bases at V and 7 bases at J; junction bases unmatched: 9.

CDR3 sequence: CASSYRVLADYNEQFF. The CDR3 DNA reads as TGTGCCAGCAGCTATAGGGTGCTAGCGGACTACAATGAGCAGTTCTTC. This rearrangement joins TRBV11-2 to TRBJ2-1, with 7 nucleotides matching TRBD2. CDR1 is SGHAT, CDR2 FQNNGV, per germline. The CDR3 sequence is 16 residues long. The V and J ends lost 4 bases and 3 bases, in that order; junction bases with no gene match: 9.